Listed below are T cell receptor beta chains from one sample, sequenced in a study of T cell responses to AZD1222 COVID-19 vaccine. Profiling relied on immunoSEQ multiplex PCR, and the TCRdb table lists in-frame clones only, not all of them. The table lists 150,000 to 190,000 clones, around nine tenths of them singletons. Source: peripheral blood, taken on day 0 of AZD1222 vaccination. These receptor sequences come from an adult in good health. CDR3s include the opening cysteine and the closing phenylalanine or tryptophan. The D gene is left open where the match is weak. Expanded clones are given a class, and other clones once, few, many or no size at all.

J | V | size | D | DNA | CDR3
TRBJ1-4 | TRBV2 | NA | NA | TGTGCCAGCAGTGATACTCTTAATGAAAAACTGTTTTTT | CASSDTLNEKLFF
TRBJ1-5 | TRBV4-3 | NA | NA | TGCGCCAGCAGCAAAAGTATCCGGGACACCAGCAATCAGCCCCAGCATTTT | CASSKSIRDTSNQPQHF
TRBJ2-1 | TRBV6-4 | NA | TRBD2 | TGTGCCAGCAGTGACTCTGCTAGCGGGGGAAACAATGAGCAGTTCTTC | CASSDSASGGNNEQFF
TRBJ1-2 | TRBV9 | NA | NA | TGTGCCAGCAGCGGAGGGCAGGGTGGGTCGAACACCTTC | CASSGGQGGSNTF
TRBJ1-4 | TRBV18 | NA | NA | TGTGCCAGCTCACCAGGGTTCTTGGTGGGCGAAAAACTGTTTTTT | CASSPGFLVGEKLFF
TRBJ2-1 | TRBV3-1/TRBV3-2 | NA | NA | TGTGCCAGCAGCCAAGATTCAGACTCTATTTGGAATGAGCAGTTCTTC | CASSQDSDSIWNEQFF
TRBJ1-1 | TRBV11-2 | few | NA | TGTGCCAGCAGCTTCGACCGTAACACTGAAGCTTTCTTT | CASSFDRNTEAFF
TRBJ2-1 | TRBV28 | NA | TRBD2 | TGTGCCAGCAGTTACCCTGGACTAGCGGGAGTCTTTTCGGGGGGGTTCAATGAGCAGTTCTTC | CASSYPGLAGVFSGGFNEQFF
TRBJ2-5 | TRBV14 | once | NA | TGTGCCAGCAGTGTGGAACAAGAGACCCAGTACTTC | CASSVEQETQYF
TRBJ2-5 | TRBV10-3 | NA | NA | TGTGCCATCAGTGAAGGTCGCCAAGAGACCCAGTACTTC | CAISEGRQETQYF
TRBJ2-1 | TRBV15 | NA | NA | TGTGCCACCAGCAGAGATCGCGCGAACAATGAGCAGTTCTTC | CATSRDRANNEQFF
TRBJ2-4 | TRBV19 | NA | TRBD1 | TGTGCCAGTAGTTTCCAGGGACAGCTTATAAACATTCAGTACTTC | CASSFQGQLINIQYF
TRBJ2-2 | TRBV4-1 | NA | NA | TGCGCCAGCAGCCAAGCTGAAAACACCGGGGAGCTGTTTTTT | CASSQAENTGELFF
TRBJ2-3 | TRBV27 | NA | NA | TGTGCCAGCAGTTTATTAAGCACAGATACGCAGTATTTT | CASSLLSTDTQYF
TRBJ1-1 | TRBV7-9 | once | TRBD1 | TGTGCCAGCAGCCATAAAGACAGGGCCTCCACTGAAGCTTTCTTT | CASSHKDRASTEAFF
TRBJ2-3 | TRBV6-5 | NA | TRBD2 | TGTGCCAGCAGTTCTAGCGGGACAAGACATACGCAGTATTTT | CASSSSGTRHTQYF
TRBJ2-7 | TRBV5-6 | NA | TRBD2 | TGTGCCAGCAGCTTGCGCGCTAGCGGGAGGTACGAGCAGTACTTC | CASSLRASGRYEQYF
TRBJ2-2 | TRBV27 | NA | TRBD2 | TGTGCCAGCAGTTTATCTAGCGGGGGGAACACCGGGGAGCTGTTTTTT | CASSLSSGGNTGELFF
TRBJ2-7 | TRBV7-8 | few | TRBD2 | TGTGCCAGCAGCTTTACTAGCGGCTATGGGGGGCAGCAGTACTTC | CASSFTSGYGGQQYF
TRBJ1-5 | TRBV2 | once | NA | TGTGCCAGCAGTGATACGGGGAAGTATCAGCCCCAGCATTTT | CASSDTGKYQPQHF
TRBJ2-7 | TRBV4-2 | NA | NA | TGTGCCAGCAGCCAGGACTTGGGAGAGTCGAGCTACGAGCAGTACTTC | CASSQDLGESSYEQYF
TRBJ2-1 | TRBV27 | NA | NA | TGTGCCAGCAGTTTATGGCAGGGAAGGCTTAATGAGCAGTTCTTC | CASSLWQGRLNEQFF
TRBJ2-5 | TRBV6-2/TRBV6-3 | NA | NA | TGTGCCAGCAGTTACACGACAGCAGCGTACCAAGAGACCCAGTACTTC | CASSYTTAAYQETQYF
TRBJ1-1 | TRBV9 | NA | NA | TGTGCCAGCAGCGCGGGGGGGTTAAGAGGGAACACTGAAGCTTTCTTT | CASSAGGLRGNTEAFF
TRBJ2-7 | TRBV28 | NA | NA | TGTGCCAGCAGCCCGCTAGCGCAACTATCCTACGAGCAGTACTTC | CASSPLAQLSYEQYF
TRBJ2-7 | TRBV15 | once | NA | TGTGCCACCAGCCCAAAGGGACACCCCTACGAGCAGTACTTC | CATSPKGHPYEQYF
TRBJ2-7 | TRBV18 | NA | NA | TGTGCCAGCTCACCCGCCCGGGTCTACGAGCAGTACTTC | CASSPARVYEQYF
TRBJ2-7 | TRBV7-8 | NA | NA | TGTGCCAGCAGCTTAGTTGCCTCCTACGAGCAGTACTTC | CASSLVASYEQYF
TRBJ1-2 | TRBV7-9 | few | TRBD1 | TGTGCCAGCAGCTTAGGCCAGGGACAGGGGGCGGATAATGGCTACACCTTC | CASSLGQGQGADNGYTF
TRBJ2-6 | TRBV10-3 | NA | NA | TGTGCCATCAGTCCTCCCCAGACAGGTGACTCTGGGGCCAACGTCCTGACTTTC | CAISPPQTGDSGANVLTF
TRBJ2-7 | TRBV11-2 | NA | TRBD1 | TGTGCCAGCAGCTTTGGGGCAGGGGGTTTCTACGAGCAGTACTTC | CASSFGAGGFYEQYF
TRBJ2-7 | TRBV11-2 | NA | NA | TGTGCCAGCAGCCAGCGGGCGGGATACCCCTACGAGCAGTACTTC | CASSQRAGYPYEQYF
TRBJ1-3 | TRBV28 | NA | NA | TGTGCCAGCAGTCCAGATGCTGGAAACACCATATATTTT | CASSPDAGNTIYF
TRBJ2-7 | TRBV6-2/TRBV6-3 | NA | NA | TGTGCCAGCAGTTTTGAGACAGGACAATACCACGAGCAGTACTTC | CASSFETGQYHEQYF
TRBJ2-7 | TRBV20-1 | NA | NA | TGCAGTGCTAGTAGGGCGTCGTGGGAGCAGTACTTC | CSASRASWEQYF
TRBJ1-2 | TRBV7-2 | NA | TRBD1 | TGTGCCAGCAGCTTACGGACAGGGACTAACTATGGCTACACCTTC | CASSLRTGTNYGYTF